This TCR beta chain was documented in a study of blood T cells in healthy people across ages. General study points: Naive T cell percentage strongly correlated with TCR beta diversity.

Staff drew 8 to 10 milliliters of peripheral blood from each donor. A second PCR of 7 to 11 cycles used a sample-barcoded 5' primer and a J-beta primer mix. A single record per CDR3 protein comes from TCRdb applying MiXCR to the 5' RACE reads. The sample lists more than 1,000,000 distinct CDR3 sequences; almost 25% were seen once. A note on this clonotype: The target antigen is unknown.

This sample was shared with a second study, whose subject was T cells of mothers and their children. In that study: Each mother yielded more than 9.5 million TCR beta CDR3 reads. Each child yielded approximately 3 million reads.

Source material: blood. The source of this sequence is a girl aged 2-10 years in good health.

CDR3 in DNA: TGCAGCGTTCTCAGGGCACGCAGCGGAGGGAACATTCAGTACTTC. The encoded protein is CSVLRARSGGNIQYF. This sequence joins TRBV29-1 and TRBJ2-4; D possibly corresponds to TRBD2 (6 bases). This CDR3 has 15 amino acids. V was shortened by 5 bases and J by 7 bases, with 21 bases between the two germline ends. The germline V gene encodes CDR1 SQVTM and CDR2 ANQGSEA.